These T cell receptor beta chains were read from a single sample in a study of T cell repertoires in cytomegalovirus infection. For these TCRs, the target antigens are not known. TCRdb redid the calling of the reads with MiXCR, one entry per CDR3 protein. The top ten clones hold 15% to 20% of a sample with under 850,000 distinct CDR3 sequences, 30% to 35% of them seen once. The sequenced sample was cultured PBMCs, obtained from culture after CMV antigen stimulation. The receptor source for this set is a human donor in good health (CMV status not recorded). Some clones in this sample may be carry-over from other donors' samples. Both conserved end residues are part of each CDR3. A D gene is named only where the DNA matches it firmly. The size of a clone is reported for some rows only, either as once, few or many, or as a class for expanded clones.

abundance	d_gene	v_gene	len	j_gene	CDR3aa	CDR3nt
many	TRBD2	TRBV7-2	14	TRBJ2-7	CASSTRAGIYEQYF	TGTGCCAGCAGCACCCGAGCGGGGATCTACGAGCAGTACTTC
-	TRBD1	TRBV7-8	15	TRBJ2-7	CASSRDRGRAGEQYF	TGTGCCAGCTCCCGGGACAGGGGGCGAGCTGGCGAGCAGTACTTC
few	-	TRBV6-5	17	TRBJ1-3	CASSYSREAFSGNTIYF	TGTGCCAGCAGTTACTCGAGGGAGGCTTTCTCTGGAAACACCATATATTTT
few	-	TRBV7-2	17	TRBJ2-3	CASSFLGGGPSTDTQYF	TGTGCCAGCAGCTTTTTGGGCGGCGGCCCTAGCACAGATACGCAGTATTTT
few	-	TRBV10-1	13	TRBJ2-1	CASSPDPYNEQFF	TGCGCCAGCAGTCCGGACCCCTACAATGAGCAGTTCTTC
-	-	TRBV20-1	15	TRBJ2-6	CSARTLGSGANVLTF	TGCAGTGCTCGCACCCTCGGCTCTGGGGCCAACGTCCTGACTTTC
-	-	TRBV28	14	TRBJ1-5	CASSSPASNQPQHF	TGTGCCAGCAGTTCGCCGGCGAGCAATCAGCCCCAGCATTTT
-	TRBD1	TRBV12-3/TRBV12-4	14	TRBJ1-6	CASRAGTGASPLHF	TGTGCCAGCAGAGCCGGGACAGGGGCATCACCCCTCCACTTT
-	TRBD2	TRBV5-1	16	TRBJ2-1	CASSPGTSGRVNEQFF	TGCGCCAGCAGCCCCGGGACTAGCGGGAGGGTCAATGAGCAGTTCTTC
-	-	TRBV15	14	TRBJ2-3	CATSRDHNTDTQYF	TGTGCCACCAGCAGAGATCACAACACAGATACGCAGTATTTT
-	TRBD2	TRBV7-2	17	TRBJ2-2	CASSLGSSGVFSGELFF	TGTGCCAGCAGCTTAGGCTCTAGCGGGGTTTTCTCCGGGGAGCTGTTTTTT
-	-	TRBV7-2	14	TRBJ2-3	CASSLASGADTQYF	TGTGCCAGCAGCTTAGCTAGCGGAGCAGATACGCAGTATTTT
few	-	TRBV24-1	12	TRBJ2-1	CATQDRYNEQFF	TGTGCCACCCAGGATAGGTACAATGAGCAGTTCTTC
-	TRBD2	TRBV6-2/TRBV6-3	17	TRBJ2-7	CASSYPSRGRASYEQYF	TGTGCCAGCAGTTACCCGTCGCGAGGGAGGGCGTCCTACGAGCAGTACTTC
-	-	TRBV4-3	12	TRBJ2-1	CASSQGINEQFF	TGCGCCAGCAGCCAAGGCATCAATGAGCAGTTCTTC
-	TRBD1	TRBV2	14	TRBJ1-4	CASSAGQGKGKLFF	TGTGCCAGCAGTGCCGGACAGGGGAAGGGAAAACTGTTTTTT
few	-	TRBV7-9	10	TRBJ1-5	CASENQPQHF	TGTGCCAGCGAGAACCAGCCCCAGCATTTT
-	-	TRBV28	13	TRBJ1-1	CASRGGGKTEAFF	TGTGCCAGCAGGGGTGGGGGTAAGACTGAAGCTTTCTTT
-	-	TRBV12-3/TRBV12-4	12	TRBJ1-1	CACSWGGTEAFF	TGTGCCTGCAGTTGGGGGGGGACTGAAGCTTTCTTT
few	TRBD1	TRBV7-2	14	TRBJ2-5	CASRKDRGQETQYF	TGTGCCAGCAGAAAAGACAGGGGGCAGGAGACCCAGTACTTC
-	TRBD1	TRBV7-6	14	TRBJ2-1	CASSLEFRDRGKFF	TGTGCCAGCAGCTTAGAATTCCGGGACAGGGGCAAGTTCTTC
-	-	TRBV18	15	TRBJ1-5	CASSPGLQNNQPQHF	TGTGCCAGCTCACCCGGCCTACAGAACAATCAGCCCCAGCATTTT
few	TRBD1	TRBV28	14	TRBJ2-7	CASSSRQGGSEQYF	TGTGCCAGCAGTTCCCGACAGGGGGGGAGTGAGCAGTACTTC
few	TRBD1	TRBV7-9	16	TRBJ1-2	CASSHRDRGEDYGYTF	TGTGCCAGCAGCCACCGGGACAGGGGGGAGGACTATGGCTACACCTTC
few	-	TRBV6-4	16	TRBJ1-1	CASSDSPENPGAEAFF	TGTGCCAGCAGTGACTCCCCGGAGAATCCGGGCGCTGAAGCTTTCTTT
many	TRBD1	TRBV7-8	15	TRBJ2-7	CASSFGTGVSYEQYF	TGTGCCAGCAGCTTCGGGACAGGGGTTTCCTACGAGCAGTACTTC
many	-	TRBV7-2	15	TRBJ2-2	CASSLVTPNTGELFF	TGTGCCAGCAGCTTAGTGACTCCTAACACCGGGGAGCTGTTTTTT
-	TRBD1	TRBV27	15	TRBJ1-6	CASTPGSGGGSPLHF	TGTGCCAGCACCCCAGGGTCAGGGGGTGGGTCACCCCTCCACTTT
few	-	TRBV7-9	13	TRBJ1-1	CASSFLGDTEAFF	TGTGCCAGCAGCTTCCTAGGGGACACTGAAGCTTTCTTT
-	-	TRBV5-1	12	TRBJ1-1	CASRRDDTEAFF	TGCGCCAGCAGAAGGGATGACACTGAAGCTTTCTTT
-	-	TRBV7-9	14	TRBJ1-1	CASSSGFWEGEAFF	TGTGCCAGCAGCTCGGGTTTCTGGGAGGGGGAGGCTTTCTTT
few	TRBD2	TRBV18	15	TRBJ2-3	CASSPDAGGPSTQYF	TGTGCCAGCTCACCTGATGCGGGAGGGCCATCTACGCAGTATTTT
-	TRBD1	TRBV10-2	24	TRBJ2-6	CASSRQGARGLTGLRGPGANVLTF	TGCGCCAGCAGTAGACAGGGGGCCAGGGGCCTTACCGGACTCCGAGGGCCTGGGGCCAACGTCCTGACTTTC
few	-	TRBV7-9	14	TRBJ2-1	CASSRKPLRVEQFF	TGTGCCAGCAGCCGAAAGCCTCTGAGGGTTGAGCAGTTCTTC
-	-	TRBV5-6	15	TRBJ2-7	CASSFSGVLSYEQYF	TGTGCCAGCAGCTTCTCGGGGGTCCTCTCCTACGAGCAGTACTTC
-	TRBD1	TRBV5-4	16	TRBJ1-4	CASSLGGTGGHEKLFF	TGTGCCAGCAGCTTGGGAGGGACAGGGGGCCATGAAAAACTGTTTTTT
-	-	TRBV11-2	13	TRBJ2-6	CASSPYGANVLTF	TGTGCCAGCAGCCCATACGGGGCCAACGTCCTGACTTTC
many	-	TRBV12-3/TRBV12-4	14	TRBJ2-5	CASSWTGTGETQYF	TGTGCCAGCAGTTGGACGGGAACGGGGGAGACCCAGTACTTC
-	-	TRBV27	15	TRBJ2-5	CASSWGAGGRETQYF	TGTGCCAGCAGTTGGGGAGCGGGCGGTAGAGAGACCCAGTACTTC
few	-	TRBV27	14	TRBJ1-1	CASPPDRLNTEAFF	TGTGCCAGCCCCCCCGACAGGCTGAACACTGAAGCTTTCTTT
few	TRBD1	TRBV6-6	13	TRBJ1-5	CASGTGMNQPQHF	TGTGCCAGCGGGACAGGGATGAATCAGCCCCAGCATTTT
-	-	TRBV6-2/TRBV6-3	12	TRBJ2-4	CASSDPGYIQYF	TGTGCCAGCAGCGATCCAGGGTACATTCAGTACTTC
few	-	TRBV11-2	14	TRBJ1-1	CASSFTGFGTEAFF	TGTGCCAGCAGCTTTACGGGATTTGGCACTGAAGCTTTCTTT
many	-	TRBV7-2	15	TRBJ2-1	CASSLEGSPYNEQFF	TGTGCCAGCAGCTTAGAGGGTAGCCCCTACAATGAGCAGTTCTTC
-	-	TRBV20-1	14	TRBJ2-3	CSARPSGSTDTQYF	TGCAGTGCCAGGCCCAGCGGCAGCACAGATACGCAGTATTTT
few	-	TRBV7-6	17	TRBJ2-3	CASSLAPGQSFTDTQYF	TGTGCCAGCAGCTTAGCACCGGGACAAAGTTTCACAGATACGCAGTATTTT
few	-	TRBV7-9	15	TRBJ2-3	CASTKDSRATDTQYF	TGTGCCAGCACCAAGGACAGTCGTGCCACAGATACGCAGTATTTT
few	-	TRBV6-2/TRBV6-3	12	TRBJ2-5	CASADRKETQYF	TGTGCCAGCGCAGATCGAAAAGAGACCCAGTACTTC
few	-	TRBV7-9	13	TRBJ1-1	CASTEQDNTEAFF	TGTGCCAGCACCGAACAGGACAACACTGAAGCTTTCTTT
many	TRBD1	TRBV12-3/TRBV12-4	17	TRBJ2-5	CASSSWGLGTVRETQYF	TGTGCCAGCAGTTCCTGGGGCCTAGGGACAGTCCGAGAGACCCAGTACTTC
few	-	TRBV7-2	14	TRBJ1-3	CASSLGWAGNTIYF	TGTGCCAGCAGCTTAGGCTGGGCTGGAAACACCATATATTTT
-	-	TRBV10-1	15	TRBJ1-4	CASSERWMRGEKLFF	TGCGCCAGCAGTGAGCGGTGGATGCGGGGGGAAAAACTGTTTTTT
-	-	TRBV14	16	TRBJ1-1	CASSQEKSNRNTEAFF	TGTGCCAGCAGCCAAGAGAAAAGTAACAGGAACACTGAAGCTTTCTTT
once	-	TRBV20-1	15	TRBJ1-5	CSARGGSDSNQPQHF	TGCAGTGCTAGAGGCGGATCAGATAGCAATCAGCCCCAGCATTTT
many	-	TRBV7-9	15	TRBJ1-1	CASSSITDGNTEAFF	TGTGCCAGCAGCTCGATTACCGACGGGAACACTGAAGCTTTCTTT
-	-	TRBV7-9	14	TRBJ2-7	CASSLLADSYEQYF	TGTGCCAGCAGCTTACTCGCGGACTCCTACGAGCAGTACTTC
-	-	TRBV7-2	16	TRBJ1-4	CASSQSGARGGKKLFF	TGTGCCAGCAGCCAGAGCGGGGCGCGCGGGGGGAAAAAACTGTTTTTT
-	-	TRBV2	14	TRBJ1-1	CASSPLGIDTEAFF	TGTGCCAGCAGTCCCCTGGGGATAGACACTGAAGCTTTCTTT
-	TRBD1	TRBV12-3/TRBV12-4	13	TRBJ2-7	CASSGDSHYEQYF	TGTGCCAGCAGTGGGGACAGCCACTACGAGCAGTACTTC
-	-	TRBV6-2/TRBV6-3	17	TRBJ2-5	CASSPLTPTKQQETQYF	TGTGCCAGCAGTCCACTAACCCCGACTAAGCAGCAAGAGACCCAGTACTTC